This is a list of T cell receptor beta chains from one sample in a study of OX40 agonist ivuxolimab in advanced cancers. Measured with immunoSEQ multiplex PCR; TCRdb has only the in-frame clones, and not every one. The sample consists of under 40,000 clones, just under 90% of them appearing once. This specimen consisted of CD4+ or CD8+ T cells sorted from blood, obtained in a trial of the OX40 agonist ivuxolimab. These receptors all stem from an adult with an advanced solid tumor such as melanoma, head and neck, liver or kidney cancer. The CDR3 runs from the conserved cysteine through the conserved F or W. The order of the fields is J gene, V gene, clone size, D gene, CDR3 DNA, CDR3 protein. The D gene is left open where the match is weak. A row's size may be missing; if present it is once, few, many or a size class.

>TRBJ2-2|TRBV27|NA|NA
TGTGCCAGCAGTTTATATGGGGACCCCGGGGAGCTGTTTTTT
CASSLYGDPGELFF
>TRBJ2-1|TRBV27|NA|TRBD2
TGTGCCAGCAGAAGCGGGGACTCCTACAATGAGCAGTTCTTC
CASRSGDSYNEQFF
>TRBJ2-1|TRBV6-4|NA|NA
TGTGCCAGCAGCGGACAGAATTACAATGAGCAGTTCTTC
CASSGQNYNEQFF
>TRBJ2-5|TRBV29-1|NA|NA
TGCAGCGTTGACAGGGGAACTGAGACCCAGTACTTC
CSVDRGTETQYF
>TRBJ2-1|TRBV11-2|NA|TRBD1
TGTGCCAGCAGCCCACAGGGGCGATCCTACAATGAGCAGTTCTTC
CASSPQGRSYNEQFF
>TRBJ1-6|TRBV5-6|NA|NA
TGTGCCAGCAGCTTCGCCAGCCCACCCCTCCACTTT
CASSFASPPLHF
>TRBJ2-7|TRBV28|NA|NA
TGTGCCAGCAGTTACCGACAGGAGGTACCCGAGCAGTACTTC
CASSYRQEVPEQYF
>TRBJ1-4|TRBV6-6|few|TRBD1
TGTGCCAGCAGTCTGGGACAGAAAAATGAAAAACTGTTTTTT
CASSLGQKNEKLFF
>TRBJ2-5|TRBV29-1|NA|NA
TGCAGCGTCCCGATGGAGACCCAGTACTTC
CSVPMETQYF
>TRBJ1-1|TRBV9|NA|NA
TGTGCCAGCAGCGCACCGTTGTGGGTGGGGAACACTGAAGCTTTCTTT
CASSAPLWVGNTEAFF
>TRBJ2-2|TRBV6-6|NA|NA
TGTGCCACTAGCGTTACCGGGGAGCTGTTTTTT
CATSVTGELFF
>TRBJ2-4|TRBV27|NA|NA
TGTGCCAGCAGTTCGACAGTGGGAGAGGCCAAAAACATTCAGTACTTC
CASSSTVGEAKNIQYF
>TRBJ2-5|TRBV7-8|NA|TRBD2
TGTGCCAGCAGCATAACCGGGACTAGCGGACGGTTGGAGCAGTACTTC
CASSITGTSGRLEQYF
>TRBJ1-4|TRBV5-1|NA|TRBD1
TGCGCCAGCAGCCCACAGGGGGCGCTTAATGAAAAACTGTTTTTT
CASSPQGALNEKLFF
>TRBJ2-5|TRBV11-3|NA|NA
TGTGCCAGCAGCTCCCGGGACCGAGACCAAGAGACCCAGTACTTC
CASSSRDRDQETQYF
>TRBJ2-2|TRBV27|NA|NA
TGTGCCAGCAGTTTAGAGGAGGGTACCGGGGAGCTGTTTTTT
CASSLEEGTGELFF
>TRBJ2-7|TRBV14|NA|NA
TGTGCCAGCAGCCAAGATGGTTCTAAAGTCTCTCGAAACTCCTACGAGCAGTACTTC
CASSQDGSKVSRNSYEQYF
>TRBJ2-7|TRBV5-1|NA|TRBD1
TGCGCCAGCAGAACAGGGGGATTGGGCGAGCAGTACTTC
CASRTGGLGEQYF
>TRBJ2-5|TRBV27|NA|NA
TGTGCCAGCAGTTCACTGCTTGGACCCAACGGAGAGACCCAGTACTTC
CASSSLLGPNGETQYF
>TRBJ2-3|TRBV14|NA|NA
TGTGCCAGCAGCCAAGACACCCGAGCAGATACGCAGTATTTT
CASSQDTRADTQYF
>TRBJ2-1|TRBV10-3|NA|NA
TGTGCCATCTCGGGTTTCCAGGGCGAGGTCTACAATGAGCAGTTCTTC
CAISGFQGEVYNEQFF
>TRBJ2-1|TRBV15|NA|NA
TGTGCCACCAGCAGAGAAATTGAACTCGGGAGCTTCCCCTACAATGAGCAGTTCTTC
CATSREIELGSFPYNEQFF
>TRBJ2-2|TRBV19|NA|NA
TGTGCCAGTTGGAACACCGGGGAGCTGTTTTTT
CASWNTGELFF
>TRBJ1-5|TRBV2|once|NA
TGTGCCAGCAGTGTGAGGGGGGTTTTTCAGCCCCAGCATTTT
CASSVRGVFQPQHF
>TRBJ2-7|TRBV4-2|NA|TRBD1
TGTGCCAGCAGCCAAGGGACAGGCGAGGGCTACGAGCAGTACTTC
CASSQGTGEGYEQYF
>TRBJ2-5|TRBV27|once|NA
TGTGCCAGCACCAGGACTTCAGGGTTCGGGGCCCAGTACTTC
CASTRTSGFGAQYF
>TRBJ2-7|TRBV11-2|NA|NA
TGTGCCAGCAGCTTGGGGGACTTACGCGAGCAGTACTTC
CASSLGDLREQYF
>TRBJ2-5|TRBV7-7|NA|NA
TGTGCTAGCAGCTTCGTGTCCGGGGGTGAGACCCAGTACTTC
CASSFVSGGETQYF
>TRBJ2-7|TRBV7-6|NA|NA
TGTGCCAGCAGCTTAGAGTCCCCAGGGCGGGACGAGCAGTACTTC
CASSLESPGRDEQYF
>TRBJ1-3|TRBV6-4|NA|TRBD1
TGTGCCAGGACAGGGTCTGGAAACACCATATATTTT
CARTGSGNTIYF
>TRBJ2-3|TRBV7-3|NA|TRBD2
TGTGCCAGCGCCGGGGAGCGGGATAATAACCCAGTTACGCAGTATTTT
CASAGERDNNPVTQYF
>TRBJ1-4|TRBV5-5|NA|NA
TGTGCCAGCAGCACGAGGGTGGCTAATGAAAAACTGTTTTTT
CASSTRVANEKLFF
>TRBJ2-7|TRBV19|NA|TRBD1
TGTGCCAGTAGTATATACCTTAGGAGTGAGGGGGCGCAAGGTCCCGAGCAGTACTTC
CASSIYLRSEGAQGPEQYF
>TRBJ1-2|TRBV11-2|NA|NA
TGTGCCAGCAGCTTAGTAGAAGGGGGGTTTGGTGGCTACACCTTC
CASSLVEGGFGGYTF
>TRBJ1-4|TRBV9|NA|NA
TGTGCCAGCGGCCGGGACGAAGGTGAAAAACTGTTTTTT
CASGRDEGEKLFF
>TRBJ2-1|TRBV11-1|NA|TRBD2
TGTGCCAGCAGCTTAGGGGGTAGCGGGCGATCTGAGCAGTTCTTC
CASSLGGSGRSEQFF